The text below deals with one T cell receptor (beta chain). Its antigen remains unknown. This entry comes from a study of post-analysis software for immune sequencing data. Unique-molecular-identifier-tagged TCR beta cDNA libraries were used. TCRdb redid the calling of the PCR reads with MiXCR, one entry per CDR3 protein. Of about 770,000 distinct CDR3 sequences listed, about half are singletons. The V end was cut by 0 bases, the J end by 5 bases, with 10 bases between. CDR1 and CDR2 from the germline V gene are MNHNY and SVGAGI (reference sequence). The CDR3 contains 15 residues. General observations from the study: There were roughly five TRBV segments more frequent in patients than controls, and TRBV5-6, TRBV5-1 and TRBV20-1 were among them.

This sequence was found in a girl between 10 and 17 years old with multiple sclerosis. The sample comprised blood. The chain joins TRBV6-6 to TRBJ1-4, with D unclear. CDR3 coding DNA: TGTGCCAGCAGTTACTCAGGCACAGAGAATGAAAAACTGTTTTTT. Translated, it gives CASSYSGTENEKLFF.